Below, 15 T cell receptor beta chains from the same sample are listed, as sequenced in a study of T cell responses to AZD1222 COVID-19 vaccine (dated by TCRdb to the early 2020s). The protocol used for the library was the immunoSEQ multiplex PCR assay. TCRdb's version of the immuneACCESS table is confined to in-frame rearrangements and falls short of the full clone set. An unresolved V gene accounts for under half of the shortfall where checked; the remainder is of unknown origin. The sample records tens of thousands of clones, 87% of which are singletons. 24% of the sample is in the top ten clones. The time point label of this sample denotes: baseline before first vaccination. Sequenced material: peripheral blood, taken on day 0 of AZD1222 vaccination. These receptors all stem from an adult in good health.

This CDR3 reads CASSPRSGQTRTEAFF. CDR3 nucleotides: TGTGCCAGCAGCCCCCGATCGGGTCAGACACGCACTGAAGCTTTCTTT. V gene TRBV11-3 combines with J gene TRBJ1-1; D ambiguous. The germline gives CDR1 SGHNT, CDR2 YENEEA. The CDR3 contains 16 residues. V dropped 5 bases and J dropped 4 bases, with 20 bases sitting between them.

The chain recombines TRBV11-3 with TRBJ2-3, with D possibly being TRBD1 (6 bases). The CDR3 has 14 amino acids. Trimming left V 5 bases short and J 1 base short, with 10 bases between. Germline lookup yields CDR1 SGHNT and CDR2 YENEEA. The CDR3 DNA is TGTGCCAGCAGCACCCGGACAGGCACAGATACGCAGTATTTT. Translating it yields CASSTRTGTDTQYF.

The chain combines TRBV3-1 (or the pseudogene TRBV3-2) with TRBJ2-1; D might be TRBD2 (6 bases). The CDR3 extends over 13 amino acids. Germline loops: CDR1 LGHDT, CDR2 YNNKEL (reference sequence). V was clipped by 1 base and J by 7 bases, with 8 bases between them. The CDR3 DNA sequence: TGTGCCAGCAGCCAAGGGGGGACTAATGAGCAGTTCTTC. Translating it yields CASSQGGTNEQFF.

The chain recombines TRBV6-5 with TRBJ1-3; TRBD1 matches at 10 bases. V shed 6 bases and J 2 bases; nucleotides not matched to a gene: 4. CDR1 is MNHEY and CDR2 is SVGAGI in the germline V gene. The CDR3 contains 15 residues. The CDR3 region is CASRLDRGTGNTIYF. The CDR3 coding sequence is TGTGCCAGCAGGCTGGACAGGGGGACTGGAAACACCATATATTTT.

The chain has TRBV6-2 or TRBV6-3 and TRBJ1-1, with D possibly being TRBD1 (5 bases). V was trimmed by 2 bases and J by 6 bases, leaving 10 bases between them. Germline CDR1 and CDR2: MNHEY and SVGEGT. The CDR3 length is 13 residues. CDR3 sequence: CASSYAGMAEAFF. CDR3 bases: TGTGCCAGCAGTTACGCAGGGATGGCTGAAGCTTTCTTT.

This chain connects TRBV27 to TRBJ1-6; D unresolved. The CDR3 runs 13 residues. Trimming stripped 4 bases from V and 4 bases from J, with 5 bases between. Per the germline V gene, CDR1 is MNHEY and CDR2 is SMNVEV (reference sequence). This chain's CDR3 is CASSSGYNSPLHF. The CDR3 coding sequence is TGTGCCAGCAGTTCGGGGTATAATTCACCCCTCCACTTT.

This chain joins TRBV5-4 and TRBJ2-7; 7 positions match TRBD1. The CDR3 is 14 amino acids. Germline V gene sequence: CDR1 SGHNT, CDR2 YYREEE (reference sequence). V was pared by 1 base and J by 7 bases, with 8 bases of the junction left unmatched. CDR3: CASSLQTGVREQYF. The CDR3 DNA reads TGTGCCAGCAGCTTGCAAACAGGGGTAAGGGAGCAGTACTTC.

The chain links TRBV5-7 to TRBJ2-7; D call uncertain. TRBV5-7 has ORF status, its function being uncertain. CDR3 length equals 16 residues. Trimming shortened V by 4 bases and J by 3 bases, and 20 bases separated the two germline ends. The CDR3, as DNA: TGTGCCAGCAGCCCCATCTCCGAGTACCGAAACTACGAGCAGTACTTC. This codes for CASSPISEYRNYEQYF.

The chain joins TRBV11-2 to TRBJ1-2; D is undetermined. Germline CDR1 reads SGHAT; CDR2 reads FQNNGV. The CDR3 contains 12 residues. V lost 4 bases and J lost 8, with 11 bases in between. CDR3 loop: CASSSGRTGYTF. CDR3 sequence (DNA): TGTGCCAGCAGCTCGGGCCGGACGGGCTACACCTTC.

The V call is TRBV19, the J call TRBJ2-5; TRBD1 aligns across 8 bases. The CDR3 is 14 residues long. The V gene end was trimmed by 4 bases and the J gene end by 1 base; junction bases not matched to a gene: 2. CDR1 is LNHDA, CDR2 SQIVND, per germline (reference sequence). In nucleotides, the CDR3 is TGTGCCAGTAGTACTGGGACAGGCCAAGAGACCCAGTACTTC. It codes for CASSTGTGQETQYF.

The genes are TRBV9 and TRBJ2-3; D unclear. CDR1 and CDR2 from the germline V gene are SGDLS and YYNGEE. The V gene lost 3 bases and the J gene lost 5 bases, with 16 bases spanning the gap. The CDR3 sequence is 15 residues long. In DNA, the CDR3 is TGTGCCAGCAGCGACCCCGCCGAACTGGGAGATACGCAGTATTTT. Residues: CASSDPAELGDTQYF.

The chain links TRBV5-8 to TRBJ2-5; D may be TRBD1 or TRBD2 (6 bases each). Germline V CDR1 and CDR2: SGHTS, YDEGEE. There are 17 residues in the CDR3. V was clipped by 0 bases and J by 6 bases, with 21 bases between them. The CDR3: CASSLAGVQGQRQTQYF. The CDR3 nucleotides are TGTGCCAGCAGCTTGGCGGGGGTCCAGGGGCAGCGGCAGACCCAGTACTTC.

V is TRBV27 and J is TRBJ2-5; 7 bases line up with TRBD2. V shed 0 bases and J 7 bases; nucleotides not matched to a gene: 17. CDR3 size: 18 residues. CDR1 is MNHEY and CDR2 is SMNVEV in the germline V gene (reference sequence). Written as DNA, the CDR3 is TGTGCCAGCAGTTTATCTCTGGGAGTGGGAGGGCCGCCTGGGACCCAGTACTTC. Amino acids: CASSLSLGVGGPPGTQYF.

The DNA of the CDR3 is TGTGCCAGTAGTAGAGGGTATAGCAATCAGCCCCAGCATTTT. It yields the protein CASSRGYSNQPQHF. The chain links TRBV19 to TRBJ1-5, with no clear D. With 4 bases removed from V and 0 bases from J, the gap between germline ends came to 7 bases. The germline CDR1 and CDR2 sequences are LNHDA and SQIVND (reference sequence). This CDR3 comprises 14 residues.

CDR3 in amino acids: CASSSPRRSNTEAFF. CDR3 nucleotide sequence: TGTGCCAGCAGTTCCCCCCGAAGGAGTAACACTGAAGCTTTCTTT. J is TRBJ1-1 and V is TRBV6-5; D is uncertain. The CDR3 runs 15 residues. V lost 4 bases to trimming and J lost 2 bases, with 14 bases between them. Germline CDR1 MNHEY, CDR2 SVGAGI.